What follows are 28 T cell receptor beta chains derived from one specimen sequenced in a study of blood T cell repertoires in COVID-19. TCRdb keeps only in-frame clones here, not all; method: immunoSEQ multiplex PCR. The data show 140,000 or so clones, roughly 81% seen once. The sequenced material came from PBMCs or T cells enriched from blood (not recorded which). The source is a woman aged 45-65 years with acute COVID-19.

Comments on this clone: The sample holds other DNA sequences that translate to the same CDR3. The chain links TRBV5-1 to TRBJ2-6; no firm D call. Germline V gives CDR1 SGHRS, CDR2 YFSETQ. The CDR3 is made up of 15 amino acids. V was clipped by 0 bases and J by 1 base, with 5 bases between them. The CDR3 reads CASSLAVSGANVLTF. Written as DNA, the CDR3 is TGCGCCAGCAGCTTGGCAGTGTCTGGGGCCAACGTCCTGACTTTC.

The chain carries TRBV19 and TRBJ2-7, with D possibly TRBD1 on 6 matching bases. Trimming took off 6 bases at V and 2 bases at J, with 14 bases between the two ends. The CDR3 consists of 14 residues. CDR1 is LNHDA, CDR2 SQIVND, per germline (reference sequence). CDR3: CASSASGHTYEQYF. The CDR3 DNA is TGTGCCAGTAGCGCATCGGGACATACCTACGAGCAGTACTTC.

The V and J genes are TRBV11-3 and TRBJ2-2, with D possibly matching TRBD1 (6 bases). Trimming took off 5 bases at V and 1 base at J, with 8 bases between the two ends. The CDR3 runs 14 residues. Germline values: CDR1 SGHNT, CDR2 YENEEA. The chain's CDR3 is CASSRGQNTGELFF. The CDR3 DNA reads TGTGCCAGCAGCCGGGGACAGAACACCGGGGAGCTGTTTTTT.

This sequence joins TRBV5-4 and TRBJ2-4; 10 positions match TRBD1. CDR3 size: 14 residues. Germline loops: CDR1 SGHNT, CDR2 YYREEE (reference sequence). V was pared by 4 bases and J by 4 bases, with 2 bases of the junction left unmatched. The CDR3: CASSRGQGKNIQYF. For the CDR3, the DNA is TGTGCCAGCAGCCGGGGACAGGGGAAAAACATTCAGTACTTC.

The chain is built from TRBV6-4 and TRBJ2-2, with 8 bases matching TRBD1. The V and J ends lost 3 bases and 3 bases, in that order; junction bases with no gene match: 0. Germline V lookup: CDR1 MRHNA, CDR2 SNTAGT. This CDR3 region has 14 residues. The CDR3 region has the DNA TGTGCCAGCAGTGAGGACAGGGACACCGGGGAGCTGTTTTTT. It yields the protein CASSEDRDTGELFF.

This clone was detected only once. The rearrangement joins TRBV12-3 or TRBV12-4 to TRBJ2-3; 7 nucleotides agree with TRBD1. The ends lost 6 bases at V and 4 bases at J; junction bases unmatched: 4. This CDR3 region has 13 residues. The CDR3 is CASRSTGSDTQYF. The CDR3 DNA is TGTGCCAGCAGGTCGACAGGGTCAGATACGCAGTATTTT.

The gene calls are TRBV6-6 and TRBJ2-7; 7 bases align to TRBD2. The CDR3 is 12 residues long. The V gene's germline CDR1 is MNHNY and CDR2 SVGAGI (reference sequence). Trimming cost V 10 bases and J 6 bases; bases outside gene matches: 9. CDR3 DNA sequence: TGTGCCACCGTTCGGGAGGCGGGCGAGCAGTACTTC. Encoded protein: CATVREAGEQYF.

This chain uses TRBV2 with TRBJ2-3, with D perhaps TRBD1 (6 bases). The CDR3 contains 13 residues. Germline lookup yields CDR1 SNHLY and CDR2 FYNNEI. Between the trimmed V and J ends, which lost 6 bases and 7 bases, there was a span of 14 bases. CDR3 bases: TGTGCCAGCAGCCTATACAGGGCGAATACGCAGTATTTT. Translated, it gives CASSLYRANTQYF.

This rearrangement joins TRBV6-1 to TRBJ1-1; D gene unclear. V was trimmed by 3 bases and J by 3 bases, leaving 11 bases between them. CDR3 length: 14 residues. Germline lookup yields CDR1 MNHNS and CDR2 SASEGT. DNA of the CDR3: TGTGCCAGCAGTGAGCTTAGGAGGGACACTGAAGCTTTCTTT. It encodes CASSELRRDTEAFF.

The CDR3 DNA reads TGTGCCAGCAGCAGCTGGGGAGGGGCGAAAGATACGCAGTATTTT. As protein: CASSSWGGAKDTQYF. The chain uses TRBV7-2 and TRBJ2-3; 7 nucleotides agree with TRBD2. There are 15 residues in the CDR3. V lost 5 bases to trimming and J lost 5 bases; unmatched junction nucleotides: 10. Per germline, CDR1 SGHTA and CDR2 FQGNSA. The whole variable domain, remainder taken from reference TRBV7-2 and TRBJ2-3, is GAGVSQSPSNKVTEKGKDVELRCDPISGHTALYWYRQSLGQGLEFLIYFQGNSAPDKSGLPSDRFSAERTGGSVSTLTIQRTQQEDSAVYLCASSSWGGAKDTQYFGPGTRLTVL.

With respect to this clone: One end of the junction is discordant with germline, which a read error may explain. The chain recombines TRBV4-1 with TRBJ2-7; 11 nucleotides match TRBD1. The CDR3 has 15 amino acids. Germline values: CDR1 MGHRA, CDR2 YSYEKL. In DNA form, the CDR3 reads TGCGCCAGCAGCCAAGGCCGGGACAGGGGGATCTCATTGAACTTC. Translated: CASSQGRDRGISLNF.

This clone turned up a few times. The chain has TRBV18 and TRBJ1-2, with 8 bases that match TRBD1. The CDR3 length is 14 residues. The trim removed 3 bases at V and 8 bases at J, leaving 8 bases unmatched. Germline CDR1 KGHSH, CDR2 LQKENI. The CDR3: CASSPLDRVEGYTF. The DNA of the CDR3 is TGTGCCAGCTCACCTTTGGACAGGGTAGAAGGCTACACCTTC.

This clone has a single count. The rearrangement links TRBV29-1 to TRBJ2-7; D possibly corresponds to TRBD1 (5 bases). This CDR3 comprises 12 residues. The V end lost 6 bases, the J end lost 1 base, and 10 bases lay between the germline ends. Per the germline V gene, CDR1 is SQVTM and CDR2 is ANQGSEA. The CDR3 DNA reads as TGCAGCGTATCGGACACTTCCTACGAGCAGTACTTC. It specifies CSVSDTSYEQYF.

This clone was detected only a few times. The chain has TRBV19 and TRBJ2-7; maybe TRBD2 (6 bases). This CDR3 comprises 15 residues. Deletions cut 3 bases from V and 1 base from J, with 13 bases between. Germline V gene data show CDR1 as LNHDA and CDR2 as SQIVND (reference sequence). CDR3 nucleotide sequence: TGTGCCAGTAGTATCATCGGCGGGATGTCCTACGAGCAGTACTTC. Its translation: CASSIIGGMSYEQYF.

V and J are TRBV29-1 and TRBJ1-2, with 8 bases identical to TRBD1. Germline V gene data show CDR1 as SQVTM and CDR2 as ANQGSEA. This CDR3 comprises 14 residues. V gave up 7 bases and J gave up 7 bases; unmatched junction bases: 14. As DNA, the CDR3 is TGCAGCGCCTCCGCGACAGGGGTATTAGGTGGCTACACCTTC. This sequence encodes CSASATGVLGGYTF.

The chain links TRBV14 to TRBJ2-1, with TRBD2 as a possible D gene (5 bases). Germline CDR1 and CDR2: SGHDN and FVKESK. Between the trimmed V and J ends, which lost 1 base and 7 bases, there was a span of 17 bases. The CDR3 sequence is 16 residues long. CDR3 protein: CASSQVRGSESNEQFF. The DNA for the CDR3 is TGTGCCAGCAGCCAAGTTAGAGGTAGCGAATCTAATGAGCAGTTCTTC. The variable domain in full, with the rest retrieved from reference TRBV14 and TRBJ2-1, is EAGVTQFPSHSVIEKGQTVTLRCDPISGHDNLYWYRRVMGKEIKFLLHFVKESKQDESGMPNNRFLAERTGGTYSTLKVQPAELEDSGVYFCASSQVRGSESNEQFFGPGTRLTVL.

The V call is TRBV19, the J call TRBJ2-2, with D possibly TRBD1 on 6 matching bases. The CDR3 runs 18 residues. V was cut by 6 bases and J by 1 base, with 21 bases left in between. The germline V gene encodes CDR1 LNHDA and CDR2 SQIVND (reference sequence). The CDR3: CASSASWLGTLNTGELFF. DNA of the CDR3: TGTGCCAGTAGCGCATCTTGGTTAGGGACACTGAACACCGGGGAGCTGTTTTTT.

Note on this clone: Additional DNA sequences in this sample encode the identical CDR3. The chain combines TRBV7-2 with TRBJ2-3; D is unclear. Between the trimmed V and J ends, which lost 1 base and 6 bases, there was a span of 8 bases. The CDR3 runs to 13 residues. Germline values: CDR1 SGHTA, CDR2 FQGNSA. The CDR3 sequence: CASSLDLRDTQYF. CDR3 in DNA: TGTGCCAGCAGCTTAGATCTGCGGGATACGCAGTATTTT.

As DNA, the CDR3 is TGTGCCAGCAGCTTGGAAGTGACAGCATACTTTGGGGCCAACGTCCTGACTTTC. Translation gives CASSLEVTAYFGANVLTF. The chain uses TRBV5-4 and TRBJ2-6, with a tentative D call TRBD1 (5 bases). Trimming pared 0 bases from V and 3 bases from J, leaving 16 bases between. CDR1 and CDR2 from the germline V gene are SGHNT and YYREEE (reference sequence). The CDR3 has 18 amino acids.

The gene calls are TRBV24-1 and TRBJ2-5, with 8 bases aligning to TRBD1. This CDR3 is 13 amino acids long. Germline-derived CDR1 and CDR2 are KGHDR and SFDVKD. V was pared by 7 bases and J by 4 bases, with 4 bases of the junction left unmatched. This CDR3 is CATREQGGETQYF. CDR3 bases: TGTGCCACCAGGGAACAGGGGGGAGAGACCCAGTACTTC.

V is TRBV6-1 and J is TRBJ1-2, with D uncertain. The CDR3 sequence is 15 residues long. The germline gives CDR1 MNHNS, CDR2 SASEGT. Trimming stripped 0 bases from V and 1 base from J, with 9 bases between. The CDR3 coding sequence is TGTGCCAGCAGTGAAGCGATCAACGGTAACTATGGCTACACCTTC. Translated, it gives CASSEAINGNYGYTF.

CDR3 coding DNA: TGTGCCAGCAGCAGGGGGACAGGGTTTGTTGCTGAAGCTTTCTTT. This sequence encodes CASSRGTGFVAEAFF. The chain couples TRBV3-1 (or the pseudogene TRBV3-2) to TRBJ1-1; 9 nucleotides align to TRBD1. This CDR3 is 15 amino acids long. V gave up 5 bases and J gave up 6 bases; unmatched junction bases: 10. The V gene's germline CDR1 is LGHDT and CDR2 YNNKEL (reference sequence).

In this sample, this clone turned up a few times. The rearrangement links TRBV15 to TRBJ2-7; TRBD1 aligns across 10 bases. Germline CDR1 and CDR2: LNHNV and YYDKDF (reference sequence). The V gene end was trimmed by 3 bases and the J gene end by 2 bases; junction bases not matched to a gene: 7. This CDR3 has 16 amino acids. The CDR3 is CATSRGGDRGTYEQYF. CDR3 DNA sequence: TGTGCCACCAGCAGGGGTGGGGACAGGGGTACCTACGAGCAGTACTTC.

The rearrangement uses TRBV12-3 or TRBV12-4 and TRBJ1-6; TRBD1 agrees at 8 bases. The CDR3 contains 13 residues. V gave up 6 bases and J gave up 10 bases; unmatched junction bases: 5. CDR3 DNA sequence: TGTGCCAGCAGAGACAGGGGACGATCACCCCTCCACTTT. Its protein product is CASRDRGRSPLHF.

The chain combines TRBV19 with TRBJ1-5; 7 bases map to TRBD1. This CDR3 is 15 amino acids long. CDR1 LNHDA and CDR2 SQIVND come from the germline V gene (reference sequence). The junction had 5 bases not matched to a gene; V was cut back by 4 bases and J by 2 bases. The chain's CDR3 is CASSNRQGGNQPQHF. The CDR3, as DNA: TGTGCCAGTAGTAACCGACAGGGAGGCAATCAGCCCCAGCATTTT.

As to this clone: The junction departs from the called germline gene at one end, perhaps through a read error. The rearrangement links TRBV7-7 to TRBJ2-3; TRBD2 aligns across 9 bases. Germline V lookup: CDR1 SSHAT, CDR2 FNYEAQ (reference sequence). The CDR3 covers 16 residues. The CDR3 here is CASSPLSGSRTDTQYF. The CDR3 bases are TGTGCTAGCAGCCCGCTTAGCGGGAGTCGCACAGATACGCAGTATTTT. Combining the CDR3 with reference TRBV7-7 and TRBJ2-3 gives the whole variable domain GAGVSQSPRYKVTKRGQDVTLRCDPISSHATLYWYQQALGQGPEFLTYFNYEAQPDKSGLPSDRFSAERPEGSISTLTIQRTEQRDSAMYRCASSPLSGSRTDTQYFGPGTRLTVL.

The V call is TRBV6-5, the J call TRBJ2-7, with 8 bases that match TRBD2. J lost 2 bases, V lost 6 bases, and 9 bases had no gene match. The germline gives CDR1 MNHEY, CDR2 SVGAGI. This CDR3 is built from 15 residues. The CDR3 protein is CASRIGAGGTYEQYF. CDR3 coding DNA: TGTGCCAGCAGGATTGGCGCGGGAGGTACCTACGAGCAGTACTTC.

The V call is TRBV4-2, the J call TRBJ2-5; D possibly corresponds to TRBD2 (5 bases). There are 13 residues in the CDR3. Germline V CDR1 and CDR2: LGHNA, YNFKEQ. V lost 6 bases, J lost 4 bases, and 12 bases lay in between. CDR3 bases: TGTGCCAGCAGGGCCGACGGAGGAGAGACCCAGTACTTC. Amino acid sequence: CASRADGGETQYF.